This T cell receptor beta chain derives from a study of a mutant IDH1 vaccine in newly diagnosed glioma. A remark on this clone: Its specificity is not known.

This CDR3 spans 13 amino acids. The V gene lost 7 bases and the J gene lost 0 bases, with 7 bases spanning the gap. Germline V gene lookup returns CDR1 SEHNR and CDR2 FQNEAQ (reference sequence). Whole-study findings and limits: Seemingly, pseudoprogression had no relation to changes in the top peripheral T cell clonotypes.

Time point indicated: week 11, during vaccination. Each dose of the vaccine consisted of 300 ug of mutant IDH1 20-mer peptide, with topical imiquimod. Only in-frame clones appear in the TCRdb table, and some are missing; sequencing was by immunoSEQ multiplex PCR. The sample has 20,000 to 25,000 clones; about three quarters are singletons. The receptor comes from a man aged 18 to 35 with glioma. Some clones in this sample may be carry-over from other donors' samples. Source: peripheral blood mononuclear cells (PBMCs), taken from a glioma patient whose treatment included an IDH1 peptide vaccine. The genes are TRBV7-9 and TRBJ1-3; D is undetermined. CDR3 DNA sequence: TGTGCCAGCACCGTTCTCTCTGGAAACACCATATATTTT. It is translated as CASTVLSGNTIYF.